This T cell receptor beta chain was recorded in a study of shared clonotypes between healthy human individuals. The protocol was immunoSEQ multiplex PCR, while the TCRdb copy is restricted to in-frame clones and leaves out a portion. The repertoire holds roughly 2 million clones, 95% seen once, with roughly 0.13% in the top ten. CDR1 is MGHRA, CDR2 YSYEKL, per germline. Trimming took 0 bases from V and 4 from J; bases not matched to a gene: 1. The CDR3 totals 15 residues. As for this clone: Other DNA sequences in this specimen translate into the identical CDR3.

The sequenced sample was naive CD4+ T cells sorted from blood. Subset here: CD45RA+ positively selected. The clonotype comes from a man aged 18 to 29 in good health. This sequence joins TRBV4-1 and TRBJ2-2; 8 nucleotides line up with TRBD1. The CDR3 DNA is TGCGCCAGCAGCCAAGACAGGGGGCCCACCGGGGAGCTGTTTTTT. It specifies CASSQDRGPTGELFF.